This T cell receptor (beta chain) was recovered during a study of post-analysis software for immune sequencing data. Study-wide results and caveats: Among multiple sclerosis patients, normalized Chao1 diversity was significantly below that of controls. Controls showed lower frequencies than patients for a handful of TRBV segments, and TRBV5-6, TRBV5-1 and TRBV20-1 were among these.

Included in the TCR beta cDNA libraries were unique molecular identifiers. TCRdb passed the PCR reads through MiXCR, listing each CDR3 protein once. The table has around 710,000 distinct CDR3 sequences, approximately 44% seen once; the top ten hold roughly 4.4%. The V segment lost 6 bases and the J segment 1 base; nucleotides outside the gene matches: 5. The length of the CDR3 is 16 residues. Germline assignment: CDR1 WSHSY and CDR2 SAAADI. Notes on this clonotype: Its cognate antigen is unknown.

Specimen: blood. This chain joins TRBV10-2 and TRBJ2-5, with 13 nucleotides matching TRBD2. The TCR originated in a girl under 18 with multiple sclerosis. CDR3 nucleotide sequence: TGCGCCAGCAGCGGAACTAGCGGGAGGGGCCAAGAGACCCAGTACTTC. Residues: CASSGTSGRGQETQYF.